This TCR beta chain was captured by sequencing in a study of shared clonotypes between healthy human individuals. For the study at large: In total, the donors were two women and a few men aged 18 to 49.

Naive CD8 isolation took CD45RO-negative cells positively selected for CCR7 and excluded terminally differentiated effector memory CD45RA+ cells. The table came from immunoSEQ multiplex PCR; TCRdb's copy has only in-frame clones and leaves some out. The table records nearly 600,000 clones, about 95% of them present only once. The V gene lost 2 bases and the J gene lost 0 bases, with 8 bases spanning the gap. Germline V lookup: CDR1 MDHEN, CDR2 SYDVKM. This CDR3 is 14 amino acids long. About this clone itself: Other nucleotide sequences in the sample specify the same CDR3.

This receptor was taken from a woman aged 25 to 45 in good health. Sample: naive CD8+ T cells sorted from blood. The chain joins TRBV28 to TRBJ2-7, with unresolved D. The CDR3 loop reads CASSLVGSSYEQYF. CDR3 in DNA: TGTGCCAGCAGTTTAGTGGGTAGCTCCTACGAGCAGTACTTC.